The 27 T cell receptor beta chains listed next were all sequenced from one sample in a study of cytomegalovirus exposure and HLA in healthy donors. PCR primers comprised 60 Vbeta and 13 Jbeta primers. Profiled with immunoSEQ multiplex PCR; TCRdb holds only in-frame clones, not every one. The sample yields roughly 140,000 clones, 60% to 85% seen once. The sample comprised PBMCs. These receptors were obtained from a man aged 50 to 59 in good health and CMV-seropositive.

The chain is built from TRBV7-2 and TRBJ2-3; D gene ambiguous. This CDR3 contains 13 residues. Germline CDR1 SGHTA, CDR2 FQGNSA. The V end was cut by 0 bases, the J end by 7 bases, with 8 bases between. The CDR3 nucleotides are TGTGCCAGCAGCTTAGCGAGCGCACATACGCAGTATTTT. It is translated as CASSLASAHTQYF.

The chain carries TRBV27 and TRBJ2-5, with 7 bases lining up with TRBD2. The CDR3 consists of 17 residues. After removal of 3 bases from V and 1 base from J, the junction contained 11 bases not matched to a gene. From germline, CDR1 is MNHEY and CDR2 SMNVEV (reference sequence). The CDR3 loop is CASSFFPFGGGQETQYF. For the CDR3, the DNA is TGTGCCAGCAGTTTCTTTCCGTTCGGCGGGGGCCAAGAGACCCAGTACTTC.

The chain joins TRBV5-1 to TRBJ1-3, with D unresolved. The germline CDR1 and CDR2 sequences are SGHRS and YFSETQ. The CDR3 runs 14 residues. Trimming shortened V by 3 bases and J by 4 bases, and 11 bases separated the two germline ends. The DNA for the CDR3 is TGCGCCAGCAGCTCGGGAACACAAGGAAACACCATATATTTT. It is translated as CASSSGTQGNTIYF.

The chain employs TRBV30 and TRBJ1-5, with D tentatively TRBD1 (6 bases). Deletions cut 3 bases from V and 0 bases from J, with 9 bases between. CDR3 size: 14 residues. The germline gives CDR1 GTSNPN, CDR2 SVGIG (reference sequence). DNA for the CDR3: TGTGCCTGGAGCAGGACAGATAGCAATCAGCCCCAGCATTTT. As protein: CAWSRTDSNQPQHF.

The gene calls are TRBV10-3 and TRBJ2-1; 13 bases match TRBD2. CDR1 ENHRY and CDR2 SYGVKD come from the germline V gene. Losses at the gene ends were 6 bases for V and 8 bases for J; bases not matched to a gene: 13. There are 17 residues in the CDR3. CDR3 amino acids: CAIRGDGGTSGIDEQFF. The CDR3 DNA is TGTGCCATCAGGGGCGATGGTGGGACTAGCGGGATTGATGAGCAGTTCTTC.

The rearrangement links TRBV6-6 to TRBJ1-3; no definite D call. There are 11 residues in the CDR3. Germline V CDR1 and CDR2: MNHNY, SVGAGI (reference sequence). Trimming pared 10 bases from V and 3 bases from J, leaving 7 bases between. CDR3 region: CATYLGNTIYF. CDR3 nucleotide sequence: TGTGCCACCTATCTTGGAAACACCATATATTTT.

This clone was seen once. The CDR3 bases are TGTGCCAGCAGCTTAGAACTTCATACGCAGTATTTT. Protein product: CASSLELHTQYF. This chain uses TRBV7-9 with TRBJ2-3; the D is unclear. The V end lost 1 base, the J end lost 7 bases, and 6 bases lay between the germline ends. CDR1 and CDR2 (germline): SEHNR, FQNEAQ (reference sequence). There are 12 residues in the CDR3.

This chain joins TRBV19 and TRBJ2-1; 8 nucleotides agree with TRBD2. V lost 4 bases and J lost 6; bases outside the gene matches: 17. The CDR3 runs to 18 residues. Germline CDR1 is LNHDA and CDR2 is SQIVND (reference sequence). The CDR3 spells CASSRDMAPKRGFNEQFF. CDR3 bases: TGTGCCAGTAGTAGAGACATGGCGCCCAAGCGGGGGTTCAATGAGCAGTTCTTC.

The CDR3 sequence: CASSLGGTPSYEQYF. CDR3 sequence (DNA): TGTGCCAGCAGCTTAGGAGGGACACCTTCCTACGAGCAGTACTTC. This chain links TRBV7-8 with TRBJ2-7, with D possibly matching TRBD1 (6 bases). Germline V gene sequence: CDR1 SGHVS, CDR2 FQNEAQ. V lost 1 base to trimming and J lost 1 base, with 11 bases between them. This CDR3 is 15 amino acids long.

The chain links TRBV19 to TRBJ2-7, with 7 bases that match TRBD1. Germline V gene sequence: CDR1 LNHDA, CDR2 SQIVND (reference sequence). The CDR3 covers 14 residues. The V and J ends lost 10 bases and 8 bases, in that order; junction bases with no gene match: 17. CDR3 loop: CATSMGTAGDKQYF. DNA of the CDR3: TGTGCCACCTCAATGGGGACAGCCGGGGATAAGCAGTACTTC.

The chain is built from TRBV6-5 and TRBJ1-2, with TRBD1 identical over 8 bases. Trimming removed 4 bases from V and 6 bases from J; junction bases left unmatched: 4. Germline CDR1 reads MNHEY; CDR2 reads SVGAGI. The length of the CDR3 is 13 residues. CDR3 protein: CASSSWTGNGYTF. The CDR3 DNA reads as TGTGCCAGCAGTTCCTGGACAGGGAATGGCTACACCTTC.

The V gene is TRBV29-1, the J gene TRBJ1-2; D unclear. Germline CDR1 reads SQVTM; CDR2 reads ANQGSEA. CDR3 length: 12 amino acids. Trimming cost V 3 bases and J 0 bases, with 5 bases left between them. CDR3 sequence (DNA): TGCAGCGTTGAGCGGACTAACTATGGCTACACCTTC. Protein product: CSVERTNYGYTF. Complete variable domain (other parts from reference TRBV29-1 and TRBJ1-2): SAVISQKPSRDICQRGTSLTIQCQVDSQVTMMFWYRQQPGQSLTLIATANQGSEATYESGFVIDKFPISRPNLTFSTLTVSNMSPEDSSIYLCSVERTNYGYTFGSGTRLTVV.

The V and J genes are TRBV6-4 and TRBJ1-2; 9 nucleotides line up with TRBD1. With V trimmed by 6 bases and J by 4 bases, 3 bases remained unmatched. Germline values: CDR1 MRHNA, CDR2 SNTAGT. The CDR3 length is 13 residues. The CDR3 spells CASRGTGSYGYTF. CDR3 nucleotides: TGTGCCAGCAGAGGGACAGGGAGCTATGGCTACACCTTC.

The chain is built from TRBV28 and TRBJ2-3; D perhaps matches TRBD1 (7 bases). Trimming took off 4 bases at V and 1 base at J, with 21 bases between the two ends. The CDR3 runs 18 residues. The germline V gene has CDR1 MDHEN and CDR2 SYDVKM. The DNA of the CDR3 is TGTGCCAGCAGTTCCGGGGGAACAGGGGTACGTCGCACAGATACGCAGTATTTT. Protein: CASSSGGTGVRRTDTQYF.

This chain connects TRBV7-2 to TRBJ2-1; D perhaps matches TRBD2 (5 bases). Germline CDR1 is SGHTA and CDR2 is FQGNSA. The V and J ends lost 5 bases and 3 bases respectively, with 20 bases between them. The CDR3 loop spans 17 amino acids. CDR3 sequence (DNA): TGTGCCAGCAGCCCACCGGAAATGTACGGGATCTACAATGAGCAGTTCTTC. Translated, it gives CASSPPEMYGIYNEQFF. Full variable domain (missing parts from reference TRBV7-2 and TRBJ2-1): GAGVSQSPSNKVTEKGKDVELRCDPISGHTALYWYRQSLGQGLEFLIYFQGNSAPDKSGLPSDRFSAERTGGSVSTLTIQRTQQEDSAVYLCASSPPEMYGIYNEQFFGPGTRLTVL.

This clone was detected a few times. The J gene is TRBJ2-7, the V gene TRBV28; D may be TRBD2 (6 bases). Germline lookup yields CDR1 MDHEN and CDR2 SYDVKM. This CDR3 spans 14 amino acids. Trimming pared 5 bases from V and 5 bases from J, leaving 16 bases between. DNA of the CDR3: TGTGCCAGCAGTAAGACGGGAGAGGTGAACGAGCAGTACTTC. Translation gives CASSKTGEVNEQYF.

The rearrangement uses TRBV28 and TRBJ1-3; D ambiguous. The CDR3 has 16 residues. CDR1 and CDR2 (germline): MDHEN, SYDVKM. V was shortened by 5 bases and J by 3 bases, with 17 bases between the two germline ends. Here the CDR3 reads CASSPGGLSGGNTIYF. The CDR3 DNA follows: TGTGCCAGCAGTCCCGGAGGGCTGTCGGGTGGAAACACCATATATTTT.

This clone was recorded a few times. The chain couples TRBV6-1 to TRBJ1-6, with D tentatively TRBD1 (6 bases). Trimming removed 3 bases at V and 5 bases at J, with 8 bases between. The germline gives CDR1 MNHNS, CDR2 SASEGT. This CDR3 has 14 amino acids. DNA of the CDR3: TGTGCCAGCAGTGAGGGACAAGATAATTCACCCCTCCACTTT. It is translated as CASSEGQDNSPLHF.

The genes are TRBV10-2 and TRBJ1-1, with 9 bases aligning to TRBD1. Germline-derived CDR1 and CDR2 are WSHSY and SAAADI. The CDR3 totals 14 residues. V shed 6 bases, J shed 5 bases, and the junction held 7 bases outside the gene matches. CDR3 protein: CASRSTGGGTEAFF. CDR3 nucleotides: TGCGCCAGCAGATCGACAGGGGGAGGAACTGAAGCTTTCTTT.

The chain recombines TRBV5-4 with TRBJ2-7, with 9 bases identical to TRBD2. The DNA end is a closer match to TRBJ2-5, so the J assignment may be wrong. CDR3 length: 17 residues. The germline V gene has CDR1 SGHNT and CDR2 YYREEE (reference sequence). This CDR3 is CASSFLSGSLNQETQYF. The DNA for the CDR3 is TGTGCCAGCAGCTTCCTTAGCGGGAGTCTCAATCAAGAGACCCAGTACTTC.

This chain uses TRBV19 with TRBJ1-5, with D perhaps TRBD1 (5 bases). The CDR3 covers 15 residues. Trimming took off 5 bases at V and 7 bases at J, with 18 bases between the two ends. CDR1 is LNHDA, CDR2 SQIVND, per germline (reference sequence). CDR3 in amino acids: CASSPGGTPSQPQHF. CDR3 DNA: TGTGCCAGTAGTCCGGGCGGGACTCCGAGCCAGCCCCAGCATTTT.

CDR3 in DNA: TGTGCCAGCAGCTTTGGTTCGGGTGAAAAACTGTTTTTT. Protein: CASSFGSGEKLFF. The rearrangement links TRBV7-9 to TRBJ1-4, with no clear D. V was pared by 3 bases and J by 7 bases, with 9 bases between. Germline CDR1 reads SEHNR; CDR2 reads FQNEAQ (reference sequence). The CDR3 loop spans 13 amino acids.

The V and J genes are TRBV5-1 and TRBJ2-2; D gene unclear. V gave up 2 bases and J gave up 5 bases, with 13 bases separating them. Germline values: CDR1 SGHRS, CDR2 YFSETQ. The length of the CDR3 is 15 residues. The CDR3 sequence: CASSLDNRETGELFF. In DNA, the CDR3 is TGCGCCAGCAGCTTAGACAACCGCGAGACCGGGGAGCTGTTTTTT.

The chain recombines TRBV5-6 with TRBJ2-7, with TRBD1 identical over 10 bases. Germline CDR1 reads SGHDT; CDR2 reads YYEEEE. The CDR3 sequence is 14 residues long. V was pared by 3 bases and J by 5 bases, with 5 bases of the junction left unmatched. The CDR3 loop reads CASSSTGTGDEQYF. The DNA for the CDR3 is TGTGCCAGCAGCTCAACCGGGACAGGGGACGAGCAGTACTTC.

The rearrangement links TRBV9 to TRBJ1-5; D is possibly TRBD1 (5 bases). The germline V and J ends were trimmed by 2 bases and 6 bases, with 12 bases remaining between them. The germline V gene encodes CDR1 SGDLS and CDR2 YYNGEE. The CDR3 runs to 14 residues. The CDR3 DNA is TGTGCCAGCAGCGTCGACAGTCACGGTCAGCCCCAGCATTTT. Translation gives CASSVDSHGQPQHF.

The rearrangement links TRBV18 to TRBJ1-1; D unresolved. V was cut by 4 bases and J by 4 bases, with 16 bases left in between. Germline assignment: CDR1 KGHSH and CDR2 LQKENI. The CDR3 covers 15 residues. The CDR3 protein is CASSLAASSGTEAFF. The CDR3 nucleotides are TGTGCCAGCTCACTCGCCGCATCGTCGGGCACTGAAGCTTTCTTT.

The chain employs TRBV6-4 and TRBJ1-5, with D possibly matching TRBD1 (5 bases). This CDR3 spans 12 amino acids. The V end lost 6 bases, the J end lost 5 bases, and 8 bases lay between the germline ends. The germline V gene encodes CDR1 MRHNA and CDR2 SNTAGT. The CDR3 loop reads CASRGPHQPQHF. The CDR3 coding sequence is TGTGCCAGCAGGGGGCCTCATCAGCCCCAGCATTTT.